This TCR beta chain was captured in a study of cytomegalovirus exposure and HLA in healthy donors. Study-level information: Inside one of the first data releases sat some 85 million unique TCRs taken from HLA-typed donors.

Amplification used 60 Vbeta primers and 13 Jbeta primers. The repertoire was sequenced with immunoSEQ multiplex PCR; TCRdb's copy has only in-frame clones and lacks some. The sample lists fewer than 200,000 clones, around three quarters occurring once. Donors were ostensibly healthy at sampling, although undocumented immune exposures were probable. Findings and limits, study-wide: Association with HLA alleles at 0.05 false discovery rate was found for 16,951 TCR beta sequences in a later analysis. In a later analysis, TCR beta V- and J-gene trimming was associated with a missense DCLRE1C variant.

This CDR3 has 15 amino acids. The V end was cut by 5 bases, the J end by 1 base, with 14 bases between. Per germline, CDR1 SGHVS and CDR2 FNYEAQ. This clone has just a few counts. The target antigen is unknown. Source material: PBMCs. The gene calls are TRBV7-6 and TRBJ1-1; D is uncertain. This TCR was sampled from a woman aged 25 to 39 in good health and CMV-seropositive. CDR3 protein: CASSRLGEGNTEAFF. The CDR3 DNA follows: TGTGCCAGCAGCCGACTCGGGGAGGGGAACACTGAAGCTTTCTTT.